The clone carrying this T cell receptor (beta chain) has only a few counts. This entry belongs to a study of T cells of healthy individuals. Each CDR3 protein is one row after TCRdb ran MiXCR on the 5' RACE reads. The repertoire holds around 100,000 distinct CDR3 sequences, with roughly a sixth as singletons. The source of this sequence is a human donor in good health.

The CDR3 DNA reads as TGTGCCAGCAGCTCAATCGGGGTTCTCACAGATACGCAGTATTTT. Protein: CASSSIGVLTDTQYF. The genes are TRBV11-1 and TRBJ2-3; D is perhaps TRBD2 (5 bases). The V gene lost 4 bases and the J gene lost 2 bases, with 13 bases spanning the gap. The CDR3 totals 15 residues. The germline CDR1 and CDR2 sequences are SGHAT and FQDESV (reference sequence).